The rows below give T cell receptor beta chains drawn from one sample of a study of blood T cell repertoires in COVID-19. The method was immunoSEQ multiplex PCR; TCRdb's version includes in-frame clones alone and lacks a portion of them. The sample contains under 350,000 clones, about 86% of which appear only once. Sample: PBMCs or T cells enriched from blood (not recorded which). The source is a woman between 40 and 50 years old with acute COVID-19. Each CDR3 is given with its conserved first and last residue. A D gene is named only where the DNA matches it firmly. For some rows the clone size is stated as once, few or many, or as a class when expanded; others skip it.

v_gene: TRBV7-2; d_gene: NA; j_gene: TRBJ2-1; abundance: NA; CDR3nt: TGTGCCAGCAGCTTATTGATCAGGACTGTGAGGGACTCCTACAATGAGCAGTTCTTC; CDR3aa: CASSLLIRTVRDSYNEQFF
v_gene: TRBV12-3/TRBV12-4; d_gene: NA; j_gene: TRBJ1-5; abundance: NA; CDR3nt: TGTGCCAGCAGCGAACAAAATCAGCCCCAGCATTTT; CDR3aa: CASSEQNQPQHF
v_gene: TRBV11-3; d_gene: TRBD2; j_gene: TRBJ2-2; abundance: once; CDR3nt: TGTGCCAGCAGCCCTAGCGGGGGTTTTACCGGGGAGCTGTTTTTT; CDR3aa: CASSPSGGFTGELFF
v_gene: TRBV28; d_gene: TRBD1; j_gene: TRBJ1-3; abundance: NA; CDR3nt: TGTGCCAGCTTGAGGGGGCCTGGAAACACCATATATTTT; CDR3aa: CASLRGPGNTIYF
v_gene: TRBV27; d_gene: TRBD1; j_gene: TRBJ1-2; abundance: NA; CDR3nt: TGTGCCAGCAGTTCCCTAGATCTACAGACAGGGTTACTTGGCTACACCTTC; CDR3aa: CASSSLDLQTGLLGYTF
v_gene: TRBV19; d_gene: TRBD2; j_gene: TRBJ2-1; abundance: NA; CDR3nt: TGTGCCAGTAGTGGGAAACTCGGAACCTTCAGCGGGAGGGCCTACAATGAGCAGTTCTTC; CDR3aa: CASSGKLGTFSGRAYNEQFF
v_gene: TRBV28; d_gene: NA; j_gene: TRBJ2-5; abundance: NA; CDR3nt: TGTGCCAGCAGCCCACCCACATCGGCCCCAGCTAGTAAGGCCCAGTACTTC; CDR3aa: CASSPPTSAPASKAQYF
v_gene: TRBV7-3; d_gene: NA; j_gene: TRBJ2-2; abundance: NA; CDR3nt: TGTGCCAGCAGCCCCCTCGCGAACACCGGGGAGCTGTTTTTT; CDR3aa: CASSPLANTGELFF
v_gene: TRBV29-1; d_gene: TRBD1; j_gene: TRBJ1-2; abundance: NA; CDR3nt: TGCAGCGTCGGACAGGCCCAGAGCTATGGCTACACCTTC; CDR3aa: CSVGQAQSYGYTF
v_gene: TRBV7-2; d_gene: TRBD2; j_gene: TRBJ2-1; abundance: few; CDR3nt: TGTGCCAGCAGCTTAGGAGGGACTAGCGGCTACAATGAGCAGTTCTTC; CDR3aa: CASSLGGTSGYNEQFF
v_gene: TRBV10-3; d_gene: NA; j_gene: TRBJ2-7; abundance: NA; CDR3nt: TGTGCCATCAGTACTGAGAGGCAGTCCGAGCAGTACTTC; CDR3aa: CAISTERQSEQYF
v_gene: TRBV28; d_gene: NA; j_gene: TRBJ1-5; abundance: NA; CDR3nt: TGTGCCAGCAGTCGCACGGGGGGTGGTGGCAATCAGCCCCAGCATTTT; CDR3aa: CASSRTGGGGNQPQHF
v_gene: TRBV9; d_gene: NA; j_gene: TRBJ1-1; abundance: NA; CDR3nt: TGTGCCAGCAGCGTAGAAGGGGTAGGGACTGAAGCTTTCTTT; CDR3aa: CASSVEGVGTEAFF
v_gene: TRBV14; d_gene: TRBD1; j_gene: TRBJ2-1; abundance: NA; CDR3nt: TGTGCCAGCAGCCACTTGACAGGGGGCTACAATGAGCAGTTCTTC; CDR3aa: CASSHLTGGYNEQFF
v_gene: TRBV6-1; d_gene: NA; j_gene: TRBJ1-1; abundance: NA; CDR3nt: TGTGCCAGCAGTGAGGGGCGCACTGAAGCTTTCTTT; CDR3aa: CASSEGRTEAFF
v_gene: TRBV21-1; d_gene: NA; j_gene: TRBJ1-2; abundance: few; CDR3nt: TGTGCCAGCAGCATTTGGACAGGGGAGGGCTATGGCTACACCTTC; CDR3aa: CASSIWTGEGYGYTF
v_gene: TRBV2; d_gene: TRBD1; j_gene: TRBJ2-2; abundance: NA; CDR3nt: TGTGCCAGCAGCTACAAGGGGGCTACCGGGGAGCTGTTTTTT; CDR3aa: CASSYKGATGELFF
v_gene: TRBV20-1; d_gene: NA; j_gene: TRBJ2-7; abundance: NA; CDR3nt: TGCAGTGCAAACAGGGAGTACGAGCAGTACTTC; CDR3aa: CSANREYEQYF
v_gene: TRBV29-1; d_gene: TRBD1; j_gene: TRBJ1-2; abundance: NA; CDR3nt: TGCAGCGTGGGACAGGGAGGCTACACCTTC; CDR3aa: CSVGQGGYTF
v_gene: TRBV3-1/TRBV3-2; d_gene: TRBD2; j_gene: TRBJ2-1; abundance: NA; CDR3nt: TGTGCCAGCAGCCTGTTGGGGACTAGCGGGGGGGCGATTACGGATGAGCAGTTCTTC; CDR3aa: CASSLLGTSGGAITDEQFF
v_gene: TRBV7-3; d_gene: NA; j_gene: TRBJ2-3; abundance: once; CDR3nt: TGTGCCAGCAGCTTAACTAACACAGATACGCAGTATTTT; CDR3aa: CASSLTNTDTQYF
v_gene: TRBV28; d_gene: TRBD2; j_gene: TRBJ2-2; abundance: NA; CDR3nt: TGTGCCAGCACCTGGGGGGGAACGGGCACCGGGGAGCTGTTTTTT; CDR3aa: CASTWGGTGTGELFF
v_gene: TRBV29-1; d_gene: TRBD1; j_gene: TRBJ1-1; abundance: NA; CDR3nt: TGCAGCGTTGATCGCCGGGACAGTAACACTGAAGCTTTCTTT; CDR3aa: CSVDRRDSNTEAFF
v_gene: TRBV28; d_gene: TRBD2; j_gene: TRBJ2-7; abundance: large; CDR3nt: TGTGCCAGCAGCCCGAGTGGCGCTAGCGGGCTCTACGAGCAGTACTTC; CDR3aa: CASSPSGASGLYEQYF
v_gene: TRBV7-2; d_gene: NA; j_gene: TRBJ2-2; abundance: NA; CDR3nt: TGTGCCAGCAGAAGGGGGGGATTGAACACCGGGGAGCTGTTTTTT; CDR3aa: CASRRGGLNTGELFF
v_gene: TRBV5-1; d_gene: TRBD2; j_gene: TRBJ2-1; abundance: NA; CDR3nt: TGCGCCAGCCGTCCTAGCGGGAGTAATGAGCAGTTCTTC; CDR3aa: CASRPSGSNEQFF
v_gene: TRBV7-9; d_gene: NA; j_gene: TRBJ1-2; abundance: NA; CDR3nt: TGTGCCAGCAGTAACAGGGAGTATGGCTACACCTTC; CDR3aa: CASSNREYGYTF
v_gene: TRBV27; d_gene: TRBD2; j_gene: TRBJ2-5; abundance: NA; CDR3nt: TGTGCCAGCAGTTTTTTTCCTCCTTCTAGCGGGATAGAGACCCAGTACTTC; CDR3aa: CASSFFPPSSGIETQYF
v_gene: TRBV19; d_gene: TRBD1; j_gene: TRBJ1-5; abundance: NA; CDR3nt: TGTGCCAGTAGTATAGTACAGGGGGCGGGCAATCAGCCCCAGCATTTT; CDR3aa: CASSIVQGAGNQPQHF
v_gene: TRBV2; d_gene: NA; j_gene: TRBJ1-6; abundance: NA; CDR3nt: TGTGCCAGCAGTGGCGAAAATTCACCCCTCCACTTT; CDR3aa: CASSGENSPLHF
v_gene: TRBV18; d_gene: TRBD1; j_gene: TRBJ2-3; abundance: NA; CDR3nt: TGTGCCAGCTCACCACGACGGACAGGGACGGGTCCAGATACGCAGTATTTT; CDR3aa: CASSPRRTGTGPDTQYF
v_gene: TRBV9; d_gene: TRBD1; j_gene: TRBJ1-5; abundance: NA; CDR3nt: TGTGCCAGCAGCGTAAACAGGGGAAGTCAGCCCCAGCATTTT; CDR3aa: CASSVNRGSQPQHF
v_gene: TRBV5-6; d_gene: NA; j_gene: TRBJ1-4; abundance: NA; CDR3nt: TGTGCCAGCAGCTTGGCGCAAAATCTCGGGTCCGAATTT; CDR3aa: CASSLAQNLGSEF
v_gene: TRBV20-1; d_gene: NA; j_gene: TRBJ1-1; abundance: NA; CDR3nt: TGCAGTGCCGGCACTGAAGCTTTCTTT; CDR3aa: CSAGTEAFF
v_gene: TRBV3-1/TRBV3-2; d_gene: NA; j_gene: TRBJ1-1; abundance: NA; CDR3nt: TGTGCCAGCAGCCCGCTTCCCAGATCTGAAGCTTTCTTT; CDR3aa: CASSPLPRSEAFF
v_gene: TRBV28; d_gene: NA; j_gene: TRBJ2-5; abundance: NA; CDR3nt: TGTGCCAGCAGTTCGCCCTTCTTACTTAAGACTGAAAAAACCCAGTACTTC; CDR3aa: CASSSPFLLKTEKTQYF
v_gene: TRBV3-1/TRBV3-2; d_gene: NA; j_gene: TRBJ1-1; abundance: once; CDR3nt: TGTGCCAGCGGACAGCGGACACTGAACACTGAAGCTTTCTTT; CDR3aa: CASGQRTLNTEAFF
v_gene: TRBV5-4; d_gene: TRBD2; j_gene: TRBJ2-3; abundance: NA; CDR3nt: TGTGCCAGCAGAGTATCACTAGCGGAGAGCACAGATACGCAGTATTTT; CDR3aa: CASRVSLAESTDTQYF
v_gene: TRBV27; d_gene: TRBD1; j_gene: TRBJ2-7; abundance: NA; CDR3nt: TGTGCCAGCAGTTATTCAGGGGGCCGTGGCGAGCAGTACTTC; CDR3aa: CASSYSGGRGEQYF
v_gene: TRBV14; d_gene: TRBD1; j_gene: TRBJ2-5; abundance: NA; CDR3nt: TGTGCCAGCAGCCCTGACAGGGGAGAAGAGACCCAGTACTTC; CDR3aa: CASSPDRGEETQYF
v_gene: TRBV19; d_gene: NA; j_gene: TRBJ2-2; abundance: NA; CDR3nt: TGTGCCAGTAACAGGGTAGAAAACACCGGGGAGCTGTTTTTT; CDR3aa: CASNRVENTGELFF
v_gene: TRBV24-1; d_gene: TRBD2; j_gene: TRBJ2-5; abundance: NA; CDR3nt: TGTGCCACCAGTCTAGGCGGGGGGGAAGAAGAGACCCAGTACTTC; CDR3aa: CATSLGGGEEETQYF
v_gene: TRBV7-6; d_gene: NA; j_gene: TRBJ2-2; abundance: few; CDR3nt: TGTGCCAGTAACTGGGGGGACGGCACCGGGGAGCTGTTTTTT; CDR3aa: CASNWGDGTGELFF
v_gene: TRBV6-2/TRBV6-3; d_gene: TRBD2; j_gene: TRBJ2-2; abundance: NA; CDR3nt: TGTGCCAGCAGTTCTTGGACTAGCGGGAGTACCGGGGAGCTGTTTTTT; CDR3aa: CASSSWTSGSTGELFF
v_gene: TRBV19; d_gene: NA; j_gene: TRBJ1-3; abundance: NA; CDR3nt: TGTGCCAGTACCATGGGCATCAGCTCTGGAAACACCATATATTTT; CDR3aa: CASTMGISSGNTIYF
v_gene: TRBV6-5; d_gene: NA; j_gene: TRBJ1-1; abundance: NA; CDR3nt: TGTGCCAGCAGTTACTCGATAGCGGCAGGTGAAGCTTTCTTT; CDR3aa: CASSYSIAAGEAFF
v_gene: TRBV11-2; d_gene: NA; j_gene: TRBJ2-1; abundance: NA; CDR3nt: TGTGCCAGCAGCTTAGCCCGGGTTGAGCAGTTCTTC; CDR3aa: CASSLARVEQFF
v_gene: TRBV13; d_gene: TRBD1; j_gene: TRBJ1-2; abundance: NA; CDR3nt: TGTGCCAGCAGCTTAGGTCAGGGGGCCTATGGCTACACCTTC; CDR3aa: CASSLGQGAYGYTF
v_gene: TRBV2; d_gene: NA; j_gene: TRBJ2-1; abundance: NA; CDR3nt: TGTGCCAGCGAGATTCGCAATGAGCAGTTCTTC; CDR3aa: CASEIRNEQFF
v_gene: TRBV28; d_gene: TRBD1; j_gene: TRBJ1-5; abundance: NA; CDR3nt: TGTGCCAGCAGCAGGGACAGGGGAACACAGCCCCAGCATTTT; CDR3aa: CASSRDRGTQPQHF
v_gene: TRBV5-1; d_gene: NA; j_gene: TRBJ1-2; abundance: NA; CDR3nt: TGCGCCAGCAGCAACGGAGACAGCCTCGCTAACTATGGCTACACCTTC; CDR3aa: CASSNGDSLANYGYTF
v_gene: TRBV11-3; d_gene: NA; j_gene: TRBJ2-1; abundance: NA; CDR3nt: TGTGCCAGCAGCTTAGGCGGGGCGAACTCCTACAATGAGCAGTTCTTC; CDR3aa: CASSLGGANSYNEQFF